This entry features one T cell receptor beta chain sequence. As processed by the authors: Using reference gene primer amplification, nucleated cell counts were estimated. Assay used: immunoSEQ multiplex PCR; TCRdb lists only in-frame clones, some missing. V, J and clone size reflect that table, while D and trimming were determined from the DNA. Among over 300,000 clones, roughly 90% were seen once, and the ten largest hold 6.5%. The data are from a study of blood T cell repertoires in COVID-19. On the study more broadly: COVID-19 samples, acute and convalescent, were from the United States, Italy and Spain. The analysed material was cDNA or gDNA that came from T cells, B-cell-depleted T cells, or PBMCs.

The receptor was isolated from a young man with active or convalescent COVID-19. Material: peripheral blood.

The CDR3: CASTTHRQGASYGYTF. The DNA for the CDR3 is TGTGCCAGTACCACACACCGGCAGGGGGCGTCGTATGGCTACACCTTC. This sequence joins TRBV19 and TRBJ1-2, with 8 nucleotides matching TRBD1. The CDR3 is made up of 16 amino acids. The V gene end was trimmed by 7 bases and the J gene end by 5 bases; junction bases not matched to a gene: 15. In germline, CDR1 is LNHDA, CDR2 SQIVND (reference sequence).